This TCR beta chain stems from a study of T cells in Graves' hyperthyroidism and ophthalmopathy. The CDR3 loop spans 14 amino acids. The V segment lost 5 bases and the J segment 5 bases; nucleotides outside the gene matches: 8. This clonotype has just a few counts. TCR beta CDR3 region amplification was performed from RNA transcripts. The TCR CDR3 was amplified in a first-round RT-PCR using the HTBI primer set. TCRdb called the multiplex PCR reads again in MiXCR, with one record for every CDR3 protein. The sample carries 500,000 to 650,000 distinct CDR3 sequences, 15% to 20% recorded once. This clonotype was obtained from a man aged 35 to 55 with Graves' ophthalmopathy. What was sequenced was blood. This chain uses TRBV12-3 or TRBV12-4 with TRBJ2-7, with TRBD1 matching 8 bases. In nucleotides, the CDR3 is TGTGCCAGCAGTCACGGACAGGGATCGGACGAGCAGTACTTC. It is translated as CASSHGQGSDEQYF.